The 29 T cell receptor beta chains below come from one sample, sequenced in a study of neoadjuvant nivolumab and ipilimumab in lung cancer. The assay was immunoSEQ multiplex PCR, and TCRdb's table has in-frame clones only and misses some. The table records 44,000 or so clones, roughly 90% of them present only once. The starting material was blood, obtained before neoadjuvant nivolumab, alone or with ipilimumab. These receptors were obtained from an adult with non-small cell lung cancer. Some clones in this sample may be carry-over from other donors' samples.

The CDR3 reads CASSEQRGTFVAFF. The CDR3 region has the DNA TGTGCCAGCAGTGAACAGCGGGGGACGTTTGTAGCTTTCTTT. The V gene is TRBV6-1, the J gene TRBJ1-1; possible D gene TRBD1, 5 bases. Per the germline V gene, CDR1 is MNHNS and CDR2 is SASEGT. V lost 2 bases and J 10 bases, leaving 17 bases between the germline ends. The CDR3 loop spans 14 amino acids.

The rearrangement joins TRBV25-1 to TRBJ2-1; D gene ambiguous. CDR1 and CDR2 from the germline V gene are MGHDK and SYGVNS. The ends were cut back, 6 bases at V and 10 bases at J, with 13 bases in the middle. The CDR3 runs 12 residues. CDR3: CASSSQELEQFF. The DNA of the CDR3 is TGTGCCAGCAGCTCCCAGGAATTGGAGCAGTTCTTC.

V gene TRBV2 combines with J gene TRBJ2-7; TRBD2 matches at 8 bases. The CDR3 covers 13 residues. Trimming took 6 bases from V and 3 from J; bases not matched to a gene: 4. In germline, CDR1 is SNHLY, CDR2 FYNNEI. CDR3: CASSGGAVYEQYF. The DNA of the CDR3 is TGTGCCAGCAGCGGGGGGGCAGTCTACGAGCAGTACTTC.

V and J are TRBV18 and TRBJ2-5; perhaps TRBD1 as D (5 bases). Germline loops: CDR1 KGHSH, CDR2 LQKENI. There are 14 residues in the CDR3. Trimming left V 3 bases short and J 5 bases short, with 13 bases between. The CDR3 bases are TGTGCCAGCTCACCCCAGGGCGCTGGGGAGACCCAGTACTTC. Encoded protein: CASSPQGAGETQYF.

The chain combines TRBV19 with TRBJ1-5; D is possibly TRBD1 (6 bases). V dropped 3 bases and J dropped 6 bases, with 9 bases sitting between them. Germline values: CDR1 LNHDA, CDR2 SQIVND (reference sequence). This CDR3 is 13 amino acids long. The CDR3 loop is CASSMGGFQPQHF. Written as DNA, the CDR3 is TGTGCCAGTAGTATGGGGGGCTTTCAGCCCCAGCATTTT.

The chain uses TRBV5-1 and TRBJ2-1, with D perhaps TRBD2 (5 bases). Trimming took 0 bases from V and 4 from J, leaving 14 bases between them. Germline V gene data show CDR1 as SGHRS and CDR2 as YFSETQ. The CDR3 loop spans 16 amino acids. In nucleotides, the CDR3 is TGCGCCAGCAGCTTGGGTAGTAGCGCAACTTACAATGAGCAGTTCTTC. Translated, it gives CASSLGSSATYNEQFF.

In this sample, this clone turned up once. The chain recombines TRBV18 with TRBJ1-2, with 8 bases lining up with TRBD1. Germline lookup yields CDR1 KGHSH and CDR2 LQKENI. The CDR3 loop spans 20 amino acids. V lost 3 bases, J lost 0 bases, and 18 bases stayed unmatched. This CDR3 is CASSPMAGGAQSDANYGYTF. The CDR3 bases are TGTGCCAGCTCACCTATGGCAGGGGGCGCCCAGTCTGACGCTAACTATGGCTACACCTTC.

The CDR3 DNA sequence: TGCGCCAGCAGCTTTGGACTAGCGGGAGGGCATGAGCAGTTCTTC. Its protein product is CASSFGLAGGHEQFF. This chain connects TRBV5-1 to TRBJ2-1; 15 bases agree with TRBD2. Unmatched junction bases numbered 2, after V lost 2 bases and J lost 8 bases. The CDR3 runs 15 residues. Germline-derived CDR1 and CDR2 are SGHRS and YFSETQ.

The J gene is TRBJ2-2, the V gene TRBV29-1; D ambiguous. Per the germline V gene, CDR1 is SQVTM and CDR2 is ANQGSEA. The length of the CDR3 is 13 residues. Trimming shortened V by 4 bases and J by 1 base, and 7 bases separated the two germline ends. The CDR3 sequence: CSVAQRNTGELFF. In DNA, the CDR3 is TGCAGCGTTGCGCAACGGAACACCGGGGAGCTGTTTTTT.

This chain links TRBV4-1 with TRBJ1-1; D call uncertain. V was trimmed by 2 bases and J by 0 bases, leaving 10 bases between them. CDR3 length: 15 amino acids. Germline V gives CDR1 MGHRA, CDR2 YSYEKL. The CDR3 loop is CASSQPTRMNTEAFF. As DNA, the CDR3 is TGCGCCAGCAGCCAACCGACTCGAATGAACACTGAAGCTTTCTTT.

The rearrangement uses TRBV7-9 and TRBJ1-2; TRBD1 agrees at 8 bases. V gave up 5 bases and J gave up 4 bases; unmatched junction bases: 6. Germline values: CDR1 SEHNR, CDR2 FQNEAQ (reference sequence). The CDR3 is 14 amino acids. DNA for the CDR3: TGTGCCAGCAGCCCGAGGACAGGGTCCTATGGCTACACCTTC. The encoded protein is CASSPRTGSYGYTF.

This clone has a handful of counts. This chain connects TRBV5-6 to TRBJ2-3; 7 positions match TRBD2. The length of the CDR3 is 16 residues. V trimming: 2 bases; J trimming: 2 bases; junction bases outside the gene matches: 8. CDR1 is SGHDT and CDR2 is YYEEEE in the germline V gene. DNA for the CDR3: TGTGCCAGCAGCTTAGCGGCTAGCGGAGACACAGATACGCAGTATTTT. Translating it yields CASSLAASGDTDTQYF.

This clone was recorded only once. At one end, the junction sequence differs from germline, possibly due to a read error. The chain recombines TRBV5-1 with TRBJ2-5; TRBD2 matches at 8 bases. The CDR3 extends over 14 amino acids. Germline-derived CDR1 and CDR2 are SGHRS and YFSETQ. The CDR3 DNA is TGCGCCAGCAGCGCAGTAGCGGGGCAAGAGTCCCAGTACTTC. Its protein is CASSAVAGQESQYF.

The chain uses TRBV5-1 and TRBJ2-7, with 9 bases aligning to TRBD1. Germline V gives CDR1 SGHRS, CDR2 YFSETQ. The length of the CDR3 is 15 residues. V lost 0 bases and J lost 5; bases outside the gene matches: 6. The CDR3 nucleotides read TGCGCCAGCAGCTTGGTGGGACAGGGCGTGGACGAGCAGTACTTC. Translation: CASSLVGQGVDEQYF.

The chain has TRBV6-1 and TRBJ1-5; D may be TRBD1 (6 bases). CDR1 is MNHNS, CDR2 SASEGT, per germline. This CDR3 is 16 amino acids long. Trimming shortened V by 2 bases and J by 7 bases, and 18 bases separated the two germline ends. CDR3: CASSERGWPRGQPQHF. In DNA form, the CDR3 reads TGTGCCAGCAGTGAAAGGGGGTGGCCCCGAGGCCAGCCCCAGCATTTT.

The V gene is TRBV11-3, the J gene TRBJ2-1; TRBD2 matches 12 bases. Germline assignment: CDR1 SGHNT and CDR2 YENEEA. The V and J ends lost 0 bases and 5 bases, in that order; junction bases with no gene match: 5. This CDR3 comprises 17 residues. The CDR3 sequence is CASSLERTSGTDNEQFF. The CDR3 nucleotides read TGTGCCAGCAGCTTAGAAAGGACTAGCGGGACTGACAATGAGCAGTTCTTC. Full variable domain (outside the CDR3, taken from reference TRBV11-3 and TRBJ2-1): EAGVVQSPRYKIIEKKQPVAFWCNPISGHNTLYWYLQNLGQGPELLIRYENEEAVDDSQLPKDRFSAERLKGVDSTLKIQPAELGDSAVYLCASSLERTSGTDNEQFFGPGTRLTVL.

The chain combines TRBV5-4 with TRBJ2-1; TRBD1 might be the D (6 bases). The CDR3 length is 14 residues. Germline V gene data show CDR1 as SGHNT and CDR2 as YYREEE (reference sequence). V was pared by 7 bases and J by 6 bases, with 17 bases between. The CDR3 region has the DNA TGTGCCAGCCTCTCTGGGGGCCCCGCCAATGAGCAGTTCTTC. Amino acid sequence: CASLSGGPANEQFF. Combining the CDR3 with reference TRBV5-4 and TRBJ2-1 gives the whole variable domain ETGVTQSPTHLIKTRGQQVTLRCSSQSGHNTVSWYQQALGQGPQFIFQYYREEENGRGNFPPRFSGLQFPNYSSELNVNALELDDSALYLCASLSGGPANEQFFGPGTRLTVL.

The chain recombines TRBV5-1 with TRBJ1-3, with 9 bases identical to TRBD1. J gave up 4 bases and V 4 bases, and 9 bases lay outside the gene matches. Germline CDR1 is SGHRS and CDR2 is YFSETQ. The CDR3 sequence is 16 residues long. CDR3 sequence reads: CASSQGTGLTGNTIYF. The CDR3 DNA is TGCGCCAGCAGCCAGGGGACAGGGTTGACGGGAAACACCATATATTTT.

V gene TRBV7-3 combines with J gene TRBJ2-3; TRBD1 might be the D (5 bases). Per the germline V gene, CDR1 is SGHTA and CDR2 is FQGTGA. CDR3 size: 15 residues. Trimming removed 4 bases at V and 1 base at J, with 12 bases between. CDR3 nucleotides: TGTGCCAGCAGCTCCCGACAGCGACGCACAGATACGCAGTATTTT. The encoded protein is CASSSRQRRTDTQYF. The complete variable domain, with remaining parts taken from reference TRBV7-3 and TRBJ2-3, reads GAGVSQTPSNKVTEKGKYVELRCDPISGHTALYWYRQSLGQGPEFLIYFQGTGAADDSGLPNDRFFAVRPEGSVSTLKIQRTERGDSAVYLCASSSRQRRTDTQYFGPGTRLTVL.

V usage is TRBV5-4 and J usage is TRBJ2-1; weak D call: TRBD2 (6 bases). The CDR3 is 16 residues long. From germline, CDR1 is SGHNT and CDR2 YYREEE (reference sequence). Trimming stripped 0 bases from V and 12 bases from J, with 22 bases between. DNA of the CDR3: TGTGCCAGCAGCTTGGTAGGGACTTATTCCCCCGGGGGGCAGTTCTTC. This encodes CASSLVGTYSPGGQFF.

This clone was seen more than once but under ten times. The genes are TRBV11-2 and TRBJ2-1; D unclear. V was trimmed by 3 bases and J by 12 bases, leaving 3 bases between them. The CDR3 has 9 residues. Germline V CDR1 and CDR2: SGHAT, FQNNGV. For the CDR3, the DNA is TGTGCCAGCAGCTTTTGGCAGTTCTTC. This translates into CASSFWQFF. The full variable domain, rest sourced from reference TRBV11-2 and TRBJ2-1, is EAGVAQSPRYKIIEKRQSVAFWCNPISGHATLYWYQQILGQGPKLLIQFQNNGVVDDSQLPKDRFSAERLKGVDSTLKIQPAKLEDSAVYLCASSFWQFFGPGTRLTVL.

V is TRBV5-6 and J is TRBJ2-7, with D unclear. There are 14 residues in the CDR3. Germline CDR1 is SGHDT and CDR2 is YYEEEE. V lost 0 bases, J lost 3 bases, and 10 bases lay in between. The CDR3 DNA reads TGTGCCAGCAGCTTGGGTAGGGAATACTACGAGCAGTACTTC. This translates into CASSLGREYYEQYF.

The V call is TRBV19, the J call TRBJ1-4; D uncertain. There are 15 residues in the CDR3. V gave up 4 bases and J gave up 8 bases, with 17 bases separating them. Per the germline V gene, CDR1 is LNHDA and CDR2 is SQIVND (reference sequence). CDR3 in amino acids: CASSTQTGVVEKLFF. CDR3 coding DNA: TGTGCCAGTAGTACACAGACTGGGGTCGTCGAAAAACTGTTTTTT.

This sequence joins TRBV6-5 and TRBJ2-7; no clear D gene. Looked up from germline, CDR1 is MNHEY and CDR2 is SVGAGI. The CDR3 length is 13 residues. The ends were cut back, 2 bases at V and 4 bases at J, with 9 bases in the middle. The CDR3 sequence: CASSYLPPYEQYF. The DNA of the CDR3 is TGTGCCAGCAGTTACCTCCCCCCATACGAGCAGTACTTC.

This clone was detected once. The V gene is TRBV7-2, the J gene TRBJ1-2, with 10 bases identical to TRBD1. Germline V CDR1 and CDR2: SGHTA, FQGNSA. CDR3 length: 15 residues. With 4 bases clipped from V and 4 bases from J, the junction kept 6 bases outside the gene matches. CDR3 coding DNA: TGTGCCAGCAGCTCTCCCCGACAGGGGGCCTATGGCTACACCTTC. Residues: CASSSPRQGAYGYTF.

V usage is TRBV5-6 and J usage is TRBJ2-3, with D unresolved. With 0 bases removed from V and 2 bases from J, the gap between germline ends came to 7 bases. Germline CDR1 reads SGHDT; CDR2 reads YYEEEE. The CDR3 loop spans 14 amino acids. Written as DNA, the CDR3 is TGTGCCAGCAGCTTGGAGAGGATCACAGATACGCAGTATTTT. Encoded protein: CASSLERITDTQYF.

The genes are TRBV30 and TRBJ1-1, with D possibly TRBD1 on 5 matching bases. CDR3 size: 13 residues. The V gene lost 2 bases and the J gene lost 4 bases, with 11 bases spanning the gap. From germline, CDR1 is GTSNPN and CDR2 SVGIG (reference sequence). CDR3 sequence (DNA): TGTGCCTGGAGTTCTGACAGCCTCACTGAAGCTTTCTTT. Amino acids: CAWSSDSLTEAFF.

CDR3 sequence reads: CASSLVAGESLNEQFF. The CDR3, as DNA: TGTGCCAGCAGCTTAGTCGCGGGAGAGTCACTCAATGAGCAGTTCTTC. The genes are TRBV7-2 and TRBJ2-1; TRBD2 matches 7 bases. V shed 1 base, J shed 6 bases, and the junction held 9 bases outside the gene matches. The CDR3 covers 16 residues. The germline gives CDR1 SGHTA, CDR2 FQGNSA.

The V and J genes are TRBV7-9 and TRBJ1-1, with D perhaps matching TRBD1 (6 bases). The V end lost 1 base, the J end lost 0 bases, and 6 bases lay between the germline ends. The CDR3 runs 14 residues. In germline, CDR1 is SEHNR, CDR2 FQNEAQ (reference sequence). CDR3 nucleotides: TGTGCCAGCAGCTTAGGGACAGTGAACACTGAAGCTTTCTTT. It yields the protein CASSLGTVNTEAFF.